This TCR beta chain appears in the sequencing data of a study of T cell changes during pregnancy in multiple sclerosis. Deletions cut 6 bases from V and 6 bases from J, with 11 bases between. Germline CDR1 reads GTSNPN; CDR2 reads SVGIG (reference sequence). The CDR3 is 11 amino acids. The method was immunoSEQ multiplex PCR; TCRdb's version includes in-frame clones alone and lacks a portion of them. The table shows 55,000 to 80,000 clones, with roughly nine tenths occurring only once. The clonotype originates from a female donor in good health, enrolled as a control in a pregnancy study. This rearrangement joins TRBV30 to TRBJ1-2, with D perhaps TRBD1 (6 bases). The material was peripheral blood, obtained after pregnancy. CDR3 in DNA: TGTGCCTGTCTCCAGGGGCATGGCTACACCTTC. It is translated as CACLQGHGYTF.